Presented here are 17 T cell receptor beta chains from one specimen sequenced in a study of CD8+ T cells in alopecia areata. Sequencing relied on a cDNA template that was reverse transcribed from extracted RNA. Some clones are missing from TCRdb's copy, which holds only in-frame ones; the method was immunoSEQ multiplex PCR. The table includes under 250,000 clones, just over 55% detected once. Sequences were obtained from CD8+ T cells sorted from blood. The receptors were sampled from a human donor in good health.

The sample holds one count of this clone. The chain is built from TRBV30 and TRBJ1-1, with D uncertain. Germline CDR1 reads GTSNPN; CDR2 reads SVGIG (reference sequence). CDR3 size: 13 residues. V lost 8 bases to trimming and J lost 1 base, with 14 bases between them. As DNA, the CDR3 is TGTGCCGGCGGGTTTTCTAGGAACACTGAAGCTTTCTTT. This encodes CAGGFSRNTEAFF.

This chain connects TRBV13 to TRBJ2-3; the D gene is possibly TRBD2 (7 bases). The CDR3 totals 15 residues. Germline V CDR1 and CDR2: PRHDT, FYEKMQ (reference sequence). Trimming took off 6 bases at V and 4 bases at J, with 17 bases between the two ends. CDR3 sequence reads: CASRLRGAQPDTQYF. The CDR3 region has the DNA TGTGCCAGCAGACTCCGGGGGGCTCAACCAGATACGCAGTATTTT.

This clone was found once. The rearrangement links TRBV5-1 to TRBJ1-1, with D maybe TRBD1 (5 bases). Trimming took 0 bases from V and 1 from J, leaving 10 bases between them. The V gene's germline CDR1 is SGHRS and CDR2 YFSETQ. CDR3 length: 15 amino acids. CDR3 sequence (DNA): TGCGCCAGCAGCTTGGAGGACACTCAGAACACTGAAGCTTTCTTT. Translated: CASSLEDTQNTEAFF.

This sequence joins TRBV15 and TRBJ2-5; 9 bases align to TRBD2. This CDR3 is built from 17 residues. V trimming: 1 base; J trimming: 4 bases; junction bases outside the gene matches: 10. Germline-derived CDR1 and CDR2 are LNHNV and YYDKDF (reference sequence). The CDR3 loop is CATSRVPAGGPSETQYF. Written as DNA, the CDR3 is TGTGCCACCAGCAGAGTCCCAGCGGGGGGCCCATCAGAGACCCAGTACTTC. Full variable domain (missing parts from reference TRBV15 and TRBJ2-5): DAMVIQNPRYQVTQFGKPVTLSCSQTLNHNVMYWYQQKSSQAPKLLFHYYDKDFNNEADTPDNFQSRRPNTSFCFLDIRSPGLGDTAMYLCATSRVPAGGPSETQYFGPGTRLLVL.

The chain has TRBV5-1 and TRBJ2-3, with D uncertain. The length of the CDR3 is 13 residues. Trimming cost V 5 bases and J 1 base, with 8 bases left between them. CDR1 and CDR2 (germline): SGHRS, YFSETQ. In DNA form, the CDR3 reads TGCGCCAGCAGTTCAGGTGGCACAGATACGCAGTATTTT. Protein product: CASSSGGTDTQYF.

In nucleotides, the CDR3 is TGCAGCGCCGAACTAGGACCGACAGACACCCAGTACTTC. Amino acids: CSAELGPTDTQYF. The chain combines TRBV29-1 with TRBJ2-5; either TRBD1 or TRBD2 may supply D (5 bases each). V was shortened by 7 bases and J by 8 bases, with 20 bases between the two germline ends. The CDR3 has 13 amino acids. CDR1 and CDR2 from the germline V gene are SQVTM and ANQGSEA. The whole variable domain, filled in from reference TRBV29-1 and TRBJ2-5, reads SAVISQKPSRDICQRGTSLTIQCQVDSQVTMMFWYRQQPGQSLTLIATANQGSEATYESGFVIDKFPISRPNLTFSTLTVSNMSPEDSSIYLCSAELGPTDTQYFGPGTRLLVL.

This chain uses TRBV4-1 with TRBJ2-3, with 11 nucleotides matching TRBD2. Germline V gene data show CDR1 as MGHRA and CDR2 as YSYEKL. J gave up 7 bases and V 3 bases, and 6 bases lay outside the gene matches. The CDR3 runs to 15 residues. DNA for the CDR3: TGCGCCAGCAGCCATTCACTAGCGGGGGAGAATACGCAGTATTTT. This sequence encodes CASSHSLAGENTQYF.

This clone was recorded many times. The rearrangement joins TRBV5-1 to TRBJ1-2, with unresolved D. The CDR3 contains 13 residues. Germline assignment: CDR1 SGHRS and CDR2 YFSETQ. The V end was cut by 5 bases, the J end by 5 bases, with 13 bases between. CDR3 amino acids: CASSFPGDYGYTF. CDR3 nucleotides: TGCGCCAGCAGTTTCCCGGGAGATTATGGCTACACCTTC.

V and J are TRBV13 and TRBJ2-1; 7 nucleotides agree with TRBD2. The trim removed 4 bases at V and 0 bases at J, leaving 6 bases unmatched. This CDR3 spans 16 amino acids. CDR1 PRHDT and CDR2 FYEKMQ come from the germline V gene (reference sequence). CDR3 amino acids: CASSSPSGSSYNEQFF. For the CDR3, the DNA is TGTGCCAGCAGCTCGCCTAGCGGAAGCTCCTACAATGAGCAGTTCTTC.

This chain links TRBV19 with TRBJ1-5; 9 nucleotides match TRBD1. The CDR3 consists of 16 residues. The ends lost 7 bases at V and 4 bases at J; junction bases unmatched: 11. Germline assignment: CDR1 LNHDA and CDR2 SQIVND (reference sequence). CDR3 in amino acids: CASTPRGQGPNQPQHF. Written as DNA, the CDR3 is TGTGCCAGTACTCCCCGGGGACAGGGCCCGAATCAGCCCCAGCATTTT.

This clone has just a few counts. This rearrangement joins TRBV4-2 to TRBJ1-5; D is ambiguous. The CDR3 consists of 14 residues. Trimming stripped 1 base from V and 2 bases from J, with 6 bases between. Germline loops: CDR1 LGHNA, CDR2 YNFKEQ. The CDR3 reads CASSQGQGNQPQHF. The CDR3 coding sequence is TGTGCCAGCAGCCAAGGGCAGGGCAATCAGCCCCAGCATTTT.

The CDR3 bases are TGTGCCAGCAGTCCCCAGCGGGGGGTATCGGGGAATGAGCAGTTCTTC. This encodes CASSPQRGVSGNEQFF. This sequence joins TRBV6-6 and TRBJ2-1; 9 positions agree with TRBD2. V was clipped by 5 bases and J by 7 bases; unmatched bases: 12. The germline V gene encodes CDR1 MNHNY and CDR2 SVGAGI (reference sequence). The CDR3 consists of 16 residues.

The gene calls are TRBV7-2 and TRBJ2-1; possibly TRBD2 for D (7 bases). The CDR3 has 16 residues. Germline V lookup: CDR1 SGHTA, CDR2 FQGNSA. V lost 5 bases and J 2 bases, leaving 16 bases between the germline ends. The CDR3: CASSHLGGPPYNEQFF. CDR3 DNA: TGTGCCAGCAGCCACCTCGGGGGGCCTCCCTACAATGAGCAGTTCTTC.

The chain has TRBV27 and TRBJ1-2; TRBD1 matches at 7 bases. This CDR3 has 13 residues. V lost 5 bases to trimming and J lost 8 bases; unmatched junction nucleotides: 8. Germline values: CDR1 MNHEY, CDR2 SMNVEV (reference sequence). CDR3 in DNA: TGTGCCAGCAGTCCTGCCGGGACAGCCGGCTACACCTTC. Protein product: CASSPAGTAGYTF.

This chain joins TRBV11-2 and TRBJ2-7; TRBD2 might be the D (6 bases). Trimming shortened V by 4 bases and J by 7 bases, and 11 bases separated the two germline ends. Germline assignment: CDR1 SGHAT and CDR2 FQNNGV. The length of the CDR3 is 12 residues. In DNA, the CDR3 is TGTGCCAGCAGCTCAGGTGGGGGGGAGCAGTACTTC. The encoded protein is CASSSGGGEQYF.

There are a few counts of this clone. The chain links TRBV4-2 to TRBJ2-7; TRBD1 is a possible D gene (5 bases). CDR3 size: 15 residues. Trimming pared 0 bases from V and 5 bases from J, leaving 14 bases between. Germline V gene data show CDR1 as LGHNA and CDR2 as YNFKEQ. The CDR3 here is CASSQEGSGLHEQYF. CDR3 nucleotide sequence: TGTGCCAGCAGCCAAGAGGGGTCAGGGCTGCACGAGCAGTACTTC.

In this sample, this clone turned up a few times. The CDR3 nucleotides read TGTGCCAGCAGCTTAAACGGTGGGGAGACCCAGTACTTC. It yields the protein CASSLNGGETQYF. The rearrangement joins TRBV13 to TRBJ2-5; D is unresolved. Per the germline V gene, CDR1 is PRHDT and CDR2 is FYEKMQ (reference sequence). CDR3 length equals 13 residues. V was clipped by 2 bases and J by 5 bases, with 9 bases between them.